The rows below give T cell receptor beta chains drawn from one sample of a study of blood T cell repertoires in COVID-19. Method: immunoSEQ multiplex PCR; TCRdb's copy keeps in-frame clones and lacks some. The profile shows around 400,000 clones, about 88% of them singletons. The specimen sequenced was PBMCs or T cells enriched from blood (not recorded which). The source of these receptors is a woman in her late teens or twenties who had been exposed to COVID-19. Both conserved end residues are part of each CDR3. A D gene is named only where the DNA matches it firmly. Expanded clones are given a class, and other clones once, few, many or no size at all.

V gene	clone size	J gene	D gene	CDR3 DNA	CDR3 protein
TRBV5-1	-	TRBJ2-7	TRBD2	TGCGCCAGCAGCTTGGAAGCTAGCGGATCCTACGAGCAGTACTTC	CASSLEASGSYEQYF
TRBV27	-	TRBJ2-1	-	TGTGCCAGCAGCCGGGTCTCCAACTACAATGAGCAGTTCTTC	CASSRVSNYNEQFF
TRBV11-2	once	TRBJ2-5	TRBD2	TGTGCCAGCAGCTTCGGGACTAGCGAAGAGACCCAGTACTTC	CASSFGTSEETQYF
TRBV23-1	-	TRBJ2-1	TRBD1	TGCGCCAGCGCACCGTGGGTTAAACAGGGGCCGAGCTCCTACAATGAGCAGTTCTTC	CASAPWVKQGPSSYNEQFF
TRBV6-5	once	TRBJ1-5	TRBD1	TGTGCCAGCAAAGGGGACAGGGGCCCCAATCAGCCCCAGCATTTT	CASKGDRGPNQPQHF
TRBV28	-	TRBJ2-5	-	TGTGCCAGCAGTCCCCTTTGGGGGGATGGGACCCAGTACTTC	CASSPLWGDGTQYF
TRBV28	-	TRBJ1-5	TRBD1	TGTGCCAGCAGTTTAAGCAGGACAGGGAAACAGCCCCAGCATTTT	CASSLSRTGKQPQHF
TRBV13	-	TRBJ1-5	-	TGTGCCAGCAGCTCCTCCCAGAAAAATAGCAATCAGCCCCAGCATTTT	CASSSSQKNSNQPQHF
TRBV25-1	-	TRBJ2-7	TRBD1	TGTGCCAGCAGTGAATCTGGGACAGGGACCTACGAGCAGTACTTC	CASSESGTGTYEQYF
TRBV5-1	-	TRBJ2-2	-	TGCGCCAGCAGCTTGGCCTCGGGATTGAGCACCGGGGAGCTGTTTTTT	CASSLASGLSTGELFF
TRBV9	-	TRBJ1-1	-	TGTGCCAGCAGCGCGACAGTACAGGGCACTGAAGCTTTCTTT	CASSATVQGTEAFF
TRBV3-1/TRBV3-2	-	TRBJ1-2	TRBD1	TGTGCCAGCAGCCGCCTGACAGGGGGCGGGTATGGCTACACCTTC	CASSRLTGGGYGYTF
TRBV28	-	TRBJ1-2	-	TGTGCCAGCACCAACTGGGCAAAGGAAACCTATGGCTACACCTTC	CASTNWAKETYGYTF
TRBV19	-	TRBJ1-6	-	TGTGCCAGTAGTCCCCGGACAGCGGTTAATTCACCCCTCCACTTT	CASSPRTAVNSPLHF
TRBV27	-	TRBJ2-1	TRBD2	TGTGCCAGCAGTTTGGTTCCCAGCGGGGGTGGCCTCTATGAGCAGTTCTTC	CASSLVPSGGGLYEQFF
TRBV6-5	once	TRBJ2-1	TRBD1	TGTGCCAGCAGCCATGACAGGGGGGGGAATGAGCAGTTCTTC	CASSHDRGGNEQFF
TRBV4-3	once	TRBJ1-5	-	TGCGCCAGCAGCCAAGATACGGGTAGAGCCCAGCATTTT	CASSQDTGRAQHF
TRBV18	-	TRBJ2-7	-	TGTGCGTCGGGAGACGACACCTACGAGCAGTACTTC	CASGDDTYEQYF
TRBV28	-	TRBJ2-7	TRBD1	TGTGCCAGCAGAAGGACAGGGGGCCACGAGCAGTACTTC	CASRRTGGHEQYF
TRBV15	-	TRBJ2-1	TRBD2	TGTGCCACCAAAGCGGGAGAATCCAATGAGCAGTTCTTC	CATKAGESNEQFF
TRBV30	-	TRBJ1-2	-	TGTGCCTGGAGTCGATCAGGAGGCTATGGCTACACCTTC	CAWSRSGGYGYTF
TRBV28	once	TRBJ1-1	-	TGTGCCAGCAGTTTATTACAGACTGAAGCTTTCTTT	CASSLLQTEAFF
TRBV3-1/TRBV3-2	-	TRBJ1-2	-	TGTGCCAGCAGCCAGGACAGCACTAACTATGGCTACACCTTC	CASSQDSTNYGYTF
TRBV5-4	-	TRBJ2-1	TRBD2	TGTGCCAGCAGCTCGAACCTAGCGGGGAATAATGAGCAGTTCTTC	CASSSNLAGNNEQFF
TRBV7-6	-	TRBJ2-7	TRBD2	TGTGCCAGCAGCTTAGAGTCGCGGGGGGCCCTCTCCTACGAGCAGTACTTC	CASSLESRGALSYEQYF
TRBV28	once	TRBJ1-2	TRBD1	TGTGCCAGCAGTCTTAGGACAGGAGTTAACTATGGCTACACCTTC	CASSLRTGVNYGYTF
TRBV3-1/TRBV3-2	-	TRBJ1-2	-	TGTGCCAGCAGACGACAGGATGTGCGAGGCTACACCTTC	CASRRQDVRGYTF
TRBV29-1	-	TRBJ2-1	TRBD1	TGCAGCGTTGAAAAGGGTGGGGTTAGACAGGGGCTAGACAATGAGCAGTTCTTC	CSVEKGGVRQGLDNEQFF
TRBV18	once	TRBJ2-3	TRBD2	TGTGCCAGCTCATCCATCCGGACTAGCGGGGGGCGCACAGATACGCAGTATTTT	CASSSIRTSGGRTDTQYF
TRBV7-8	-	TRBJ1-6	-	TGTGCCAGCAGCTTAGATTTCATTGCCCTCCACTTT	CASSLDFIALHF
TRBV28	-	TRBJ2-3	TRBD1	TGTGCCAGCAACTCACTCGCCAGTAGGACAGGGAGGAATACGCAGTATTTT	CASNSLASRTGRNTQYF
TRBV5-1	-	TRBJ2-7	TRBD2	TGCGCCAGCACACGGGACTACGGCAGGTCGGGCGAGCAGTACTTC	CASTRDYGRSGEQYF
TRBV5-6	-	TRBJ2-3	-	TGTGCCAGCAGCACTACCCGACTTATCGCGCAGTATTTT	CASSTTRLIAQYF
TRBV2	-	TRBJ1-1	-	TGTGCCAGCAACCGTGACGGGGGTTGGACTGAAGCTTTCTTT	CASNRDGGWTEAFF
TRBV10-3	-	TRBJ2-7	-	TGTGCCATCAGTGACGGAAGCAGGGTCCTCTACGAGCAGTACTTC	CAISDGSRVLYEQYF
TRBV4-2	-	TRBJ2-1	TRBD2	TGTGCCAGCAGCCATCCGACTAGCGGGGAGGCTCGGGAGCAGTTCTTC	CASSHPTSGEAREQFF
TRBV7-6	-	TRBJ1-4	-	TGTGCCAGCAGCTTCGGGGTCTCTAGTGAAAAACTGTTTTTT	CASSFGVSSEKLFF
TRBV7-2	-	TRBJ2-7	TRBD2	TGTGCCAGCAGCGAAGCCGGGCGGGGGGTGGTTGGAGAGCAGTACTTC	CASSEAGRGVVGEQYF
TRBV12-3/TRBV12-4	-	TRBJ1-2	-	TGTGCCAGCAGTTTTCTTGGCTACACCTTC	CASSFLGYTF
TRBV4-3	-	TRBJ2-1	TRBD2	TGCGCCAGCAGCCGAGGGGTGGGTAGCGGGGGTAGAAATGAGCAGTTCTTC	CASSRGVGSGGRNEQFF
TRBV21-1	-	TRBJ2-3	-	TGTGCCAGCACCCTCGTAAGGGGTCCCGTCACAGATACGCAGTATTTT	CASTLVRGPVTDTQYF
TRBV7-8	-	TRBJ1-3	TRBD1	TGTGCCAGCAGCTGGGACAGGGCCTGGGGAAACACCATATATTTT	CASSWDRAWGNTIYF
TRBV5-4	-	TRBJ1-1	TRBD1	TGTGCCAGCAGCTTAGGGGGCTTGGACACTGAAGCTTTCTTT	CASSLGGLDTEAFF
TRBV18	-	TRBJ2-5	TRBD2	TGTGCCAGCTCACCCCCGGGACTAGCGGGAGGTCTTGGGCAGACCCAGTACTTC	CASSPPGLAGGLGQTQYF
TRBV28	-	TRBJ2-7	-	TGTGCCAGCAGTTTAGCAGGCCAGAGCTCCTACGAGCAGTACTTC	CASSLAGQSSYEQYF
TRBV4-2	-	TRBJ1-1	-	TGTGCCAGCAGCCAACCCGACAGACCGAACACTGAAGCTTTCTTT	CASSQPDRPNTEAFF
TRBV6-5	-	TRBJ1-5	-	TGTGCCGGGGGGGGAGGAGCTAAGCCCCAGCATTTT	CAGGGGAKPQHF
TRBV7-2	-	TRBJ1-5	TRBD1	TGTGCCAGCAGCTCCCTCAGGGGGCAGCCCCAGCATTTT	CASSSLRGQPQHF
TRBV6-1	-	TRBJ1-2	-	TGTGCCAGCAGTGAGTCAGGGGAGGGCTATGGCTACACCTTC	CASSESGEGYGYTF
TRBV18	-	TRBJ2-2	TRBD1	TGTGCCAGCTCACCACCGGACAGGGGGAACACCGGGGAGCTGTTTTTT	CASSPPDRGNTGELFF
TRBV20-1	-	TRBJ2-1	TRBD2	TGCAGTGCTAGTAGGACTAGCGGGGGCCAGCGCTCCTACAATGAGCAGTTCTTC	CSASRTSGGQRSYNEQFF
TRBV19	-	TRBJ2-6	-	TGTGCCAGTAGTACTAGTTCTGGGGCCAACGTCCTGACTTTC	CASSTSSGANVLTF
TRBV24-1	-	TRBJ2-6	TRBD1	TGTGCCACCAGTGATTCGGACAGGGTTGGGGCCAACGTCCTGACTTTC	CATSDSDRVGANVLTF
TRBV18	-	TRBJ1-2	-	TGTGCCAGCTCACCGATGTTGACAGGAGCCCATGGCTACACCTTC	CASSPMLTGAHGYTF
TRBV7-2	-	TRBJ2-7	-	TGTGCCAGCAGCCGTTCCTCGAGGGAGCAGTACTTC	CASSRSSREQYF
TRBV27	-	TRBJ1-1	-	TGTGCCAGCAGGCATTGGACTGACCAGAACACTGAAGCTTTCTTT	CASRHWTDQNTEAFF
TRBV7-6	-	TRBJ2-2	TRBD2	TGTGCCAGCAGTGATGGTCTAGCGGTAAACACCGGGGAGCTGTTTTTT	CASSDGLAVNTGELFF